A selection of T cell receptor beta chains follows, all from one sample in a study of T cells after yellow fever vaccination. TCRdb independently ran MiXCR on the 5' RACE reads; one entry per CDR3 protein. The sample yields 500,000 to 650,000 distinct CDR3 sequences, about a sixth seen once. The input for sequencing was PBMCs, taken about 5 days after the first yellow fever vaccination. These TCRs come from a man between 18 and 35 years old who received the YFV17D yellow fever vaccine. Both conserved end residues are part of each CDR3. The order of the fields is CDR3 protein, CDR3 DNA, D gene, V gene, J gene, clone size. A D gene is named only where the DNA matches it firmly. Clone size appears in some rows only: once, few, many, or a class for an expanded clone.

cdr3_aa: CASSLTANNSPLHF; cdr3_nt: TGTGCCAGCAGTCTGACAGCTAATAATTCACCCCTCCACTTT; d_call: -; v_call: TRBV12-3/TRBV12-4; j_call: TRBJ1-6; clone_size: -
cdr3_aa: CSARESTAQFF; cdr3_nt: TGCAGTGCTAGAGAAAGCACCGCGCAGTTCTTC; d_call: -; v_call: TRBV20-1; j_call: TRBJ2-1; clone_size: -
cdr3_aa: CASRNSTSGYNEQFF; cdr3_nt: TGTGCCAGCAGGAATTCGACTAGCGGGTACAATGAGCAGTTCTTC; d_call: TRBD2; v_call: TRBV11-1; j_call: TRBJ2-1; clone_size: -
cdr3_aa: CASSGGFPGELFF; cdr3_nt: TGCGCCAGCAGCGGAGGGTTTCCCGGGGAGCTGTTTTTT; d_call: -; v_call: TRBV5-1; j_call: TRBJ2-2; clone_size: few
cdr3_aa: CASSPFVPGELFF; cdr3_nt: TGTGCCAGCAGCCCATTTGTCCCCGGGGAGCTGTTTTTT; d_call: -; v_call: TRBV7-2; j_call: TRBJ2-2; clone_size: -
cdr3_aa: CASSSPNYGYTF; cdr3_nt: TGTGCCAGCAGTTCCCCAAACTATGGCTACACCTTC; d_call: -; v_call: TRBV6-6; j_call: TRBJ1-2; clone_size: -
cdr3_aa: CASSSDHAETQYF; cdr3_nt: TGTGCCAGTAGTTCGGACCATGCAGAGACCCAGTACTTC; d_call: -; v_call: TRBV19; j_call: TRBJ2-5; clone_size: -
cdr3_aa: CASSLLTGRQETQYF; cdr3_nt: TGTGCCAGCAGCTTATTAACAGGGCGGCAAGAGACCCAGTACTTC; d_call: -; v_call: TRBV7-2; j_call: TRBJ2-5; clone_size: -
cdr3_aa: CASRGQINSPLHF; cdr3_nt: TGTGCCAGCAGGGGACAGATTAATTCACCCCTCCACTTT; d_call: TRBD1; v_call: TRBV5-8; j_call: TRBJ1-6; clone_size: once
cdr3_aa: CASSLIRKVVEKLFF; cdr3_nt: TGCGCCAGCAGCTTGATTCGGAAGGTGGTTGAAAAACTGTTTTTT; d_call: -; v_call: TRBV5-1; j_call: TRBJ1-4; clone_size: -
cdr3_aa: CAISTGSFDTQYF; cdr3_nt: TGTGCCATCAGCACGGGGAGCTTTGATACGCAGTATTTT; d_call: -; v_call: TRBV10-3; j_call: TRBJ2-3; clone_size: -
cdr3_aa: CSARVWGPYNEQFF; cdr3_nt: TGCAGTGCTAGAGTGTGGGGCCCCTACAATGAGCAGTTCTTC; d_call: -; v_call: TRBV20-1; j_call: TRBJ2-1; clone_size: many
cdr3_aa: CASSQEGGGYNEKLFF; cdr3_nt: TGCGCCAGCAGCCAAGAAGGGGGCGGATATAATGAAAAACTGTTTTTT; d_call: TRBD1; v_call: TRBV4-3; j_call: TRBJ1-4; clone_size: few
cdr3_aa: CASSQLPVWGAEDTQYF; cdr3_nt: TGCGCCAGCAGCCAATTGCCGGTTTGGGGGGCGGAAGATACGCAGTATTTT; d_call: -; v_call: TRBV4-1; j_call: TRBJ2-3; clone_size: few
cdr3_aa: CASSPTAGVQTEQYF; cdr3_nt: TGCGCCAGCAGCCCGACGGCAGGGGTACAAACCGAGCAGTACTTC; d_call: -; v_call: TRBV5-1; j_call: TRBJ2-7; clone_size: -
cdr3_aa: CSVARSPAYNEQFF; cdr3_nt: TGCAGCGTTGCCCGCAGCCCAGCCTACAATGAGCAGTTCTTC; d_call: -; v_call: TRBV29-1; j_call: TRBJ2-1; clone_size: few
cdr3_aa: CASSLTQDRGYSNQPQHF; cdr3_nt: TGTGCCAGCAGCTTAACGCAGGACAGGGGTTATAGCAATCAGCCCCAGCATTTT; d_call: TRBD1; v_call: TRBV7-3; j_call: TRBJ1-5; clone_size: few
cdr3_aa: CASSSGLAGGEQFF; cdr3_nt: TGTGCCAGCAGCTCCGGACTAGCGGGGGGTGAGCAGTTCTTC; d_call: TRBD2; v_call: TRBV7-3; j_call: TRBJ2-1; clone_size: -
cdr3_aa: CSGRTSGGADTQYF; cdr3_nt: TGCAGTGGGAGGACTAGCGGGGGGGCAGATACGCAGTATTTT; d_call: TRBD2; v_call: TRBV20-1; j_call: TRBJ2-3; clone_size: few
cdr3_aa: CATSGRKGRNQPQHF; cdr3_nt: TGTGCCACCAGCGGCCGTAAGGGACGTAATCAGCCCCAGCATTTT; d_call: -; v_call: TRBV15; j_call: TRBJ1-5; clone_size: few
cdr3_aa: CASSFGPLAGDTQYF; cdr3_nt: TGTGCCAGCAGCTTTGGACCCCTGGCCGGGGATACGCAGTATTTT; d_call: -; v_call: TRBV5-6; j_call: TRBJ2-3; clone_size: once
cdr3_aa: CASTPGQAAYEQYF; cdr3_nt: TGCGCCAGCACACCCGGACAGGCTGCCTACGAGCAGTACTTC; d_call: TRBD1; v_call: TRBV5-1; j_call: TRBJ2-7; clone_size: few
cdr3_aa: CSAPPPGGRGETQYF; cdr3_nt: TGCAGTGCACCACCACCTGGGGGGCGTGGAGAGACCCAGTACTTC; d_call: -; v_call: TRBV20-1; j_call: TRBJ2-5; clone_size: -
cdr3_aa: CASSPNGGPEQFF; cdr3_nt: TGTGCCAGCTCACCAAACGGGGGCCCGGAGCAGTTCTTC; d_call: -; v_call: TRBV18; j_call: TRBJ2-1; clone_size: -
cdr3_aa: CASSLDGANYGYTF; cdr3_nt: TGCGCCAGCAGCTTGGATGGAGCTAACTATGGCTACACCTTC; d_call: -; v_call: TRBV5-1; j_call: TRBJ1-2; clone_size: -
cdr3_aa: CASTFSVGNTIYF; cdr3_nt: TGTGCCAGCACCTTTTCGGTGGGAAACACCATATATTTT; d_call: -; v_call: TRBV28; j_call: TRBJ1-3; clone_size: many
cdr3_aa: CASSPGGPAGELFF; cdr3_nt: TGTGCCAGCAGCCCCGGGGGGCCGGCCGGGGAGCTGTTTTTT; d_call: -; v_call: TRBV9; j_call: TRBJ2-2; clone_size: -
cdr3_aa: CASSRGTGETNQPQHF; cdr3_nt: TGTGCCAGCAGCCGGGGGACAGGGGAAACCAATCAGCCCCAGCATTTT; d_call: TRBD1; v_call: TRBV5-5; j_call: TRBJ1-5; clone_size: -
cdr3_aa: CASSEGGEQFF; cdr3_nt: TGTGCCAGCAGTGAGGGGGGTGAGCAGTTCTTC; d_call: -; v_call: TRBV6-2/TRBV6-3; j_call: TRBJ2-1; clone_size: -
cdr3_aa: CASNTGTVGQPQHF; cdr3_nt: TGTGCCAGCAATACGGGGACAGTGGGTCAGCCCCAGCATTTT; d_call: TRBD1; v_call: TRBV12-3/TRBV12-4; j_call: TRBJ1-5; clone_size: few
cdr3_aa: CASSYSRAGGELFF; cdr3_nt: TGTGCCAGCAGTTACAGCAGGGCCGGCGGGGAGCTGTTTTTT; d_call: -; v_call: TRBV6-5; j_call: TRBJ2-2; clone_size: -
cdr3_aa: CASSPRGGPVETQYF; cdr3_nt: TGTGCCAGCAGCCCTCGTGGAGGCCCCGTCGAGACCCAGTACTTC; d_call: -; v_call: TRBV7-9; j_call: TRBJ2-5; clone_size: -
cdr3_aa: CASSLERASTDTQYF; cdr3_nt: TGCGCCAGCAGCTTGGAACGGGCGAGCACAGATACGCAGTATTTT; d_call: -; v_call: TRBV5-1; j_call: TRBJ2-3; clone_size: -
cdr3_aa: CAWDRDTEAFF; cdr3_nt: TGTGCCTGGGACAGGGACACTGAAGCTTTCTTT; d_call: TRBD1; v_call: TRBV30; j_call: TRBJ1-1; clone_size: -
cdr3_aa: CASSTGSGNNEQFF; cdr3_nt: TGTGCCAGCAGTACCGGGTCCGGGAACAATGAGCAGTTCTTC; d_call: -; v_call: TRBV6-2/TRBV6-3; j_call: TRBJ2-1; clone_size: few
cdr3_aa: CASSLAAGAWDEQFF; cdr3_nt: TGTGCCAGCAGCTTAGCAGCGGGGGCCTGGGATGAGCAGTTCTTC; d_call: TRBD2; v_call: TRBV7-6; j_call: TRBJ2-1; clone_size: -